Below are 18 T cell receptor beta chains sequenced from a single sample in a study of CD8+ T cells in alopecia areata. Sequencing used cDNA as its template, made by extracting RNA and reverse transcribing it. Sequencing was performed with immunoSEQ multiplex PCR; in TCRdb, only in-frame clones are kept and a portion is missing. The data hold 90,000 to 150,000 clones, with 50% to 55% observed a single time. Treatment defined: oral pan-JAK inhibitor, 5-10 mg twice daily. The sequences come from CD4+ T cells sorted from blood, collected at week 4, from a patient treated with tofacitinib. The receptors shown here come from a human donor with alopecia areata.

The chain combines TRBV7-9 with TRBJ2-1; 9 bases are shared with TRBD2. V trimming: 5 bases; J trimming: 6 bases; junction bases outside the gene matches: 8. Per the germline V gene, CDR1 is SEHNR and CDR2 is FQNEAQ (reference sequence). The CDR3 sequence is 15 residues long. The CDR3, as DNA: TGTGCCAGCAGCCCCAGACTAGCGGCACGCAATGAGCAGTTCTTC. It specifies CASSPRLAARNEQFF.

This chain uses TRBV5-1 with TRBJ1-2; D might be TRBD1 (5 bases). CDR3 length: 13 residues. The V gene lost 3 bases and the J gene lost 6 bases, with 12 bases spanning the gap. CDR1 and CDR2 from the germline V gene are SGHRS and YFSETQ. The DNA of the CDR3 is TGCGCCAGCAGCTCCAGGGAGTTCAATGGCTACACCTTC. This gives the protein CASSSREFNGYTF.

This clone was found a few times. The chain couples TRBV29-1 to TRBJ2-5; TRBD1 matches 10 bases. Unmatched junction bases numbered 2, after V lost 0 bases and J lost 4 bases. Looked up from germline, CDR1 is SQVTM and CDR2 is ANQGSEA. The CDR3 sequence is 14 residues long. The CDR3 nucleotides read TGCAGCGTTGAAGAGACAGGGGGCGTAGAGACCCAGTACTTC. It specifies CSVEETGGVETQYF.

The CDR3: CSVSNRQGNYGYTF. CDR3 in DNA: TGCAGCGTGAGTAATCGACAGGGTAACTATGGCTACACCTTC. This rearrangement joins TRBV29-1 to TRBJ1-2; 7 nucleotides line up with TRBD1. The CDR3 has 14 amino acids. The V gene's germline CDR1 is SQVTM and CDR2 ANQGSEA. The V segment lost 6 bases and the J segment 1 base; nucleotides outside the gene matches: 8. The complete variable domain, with remaining parts taken from reference TRBV29-1 and TRBJ1-2, reads SAVISQKPSRDICQRGTSLTIQCQVDSQVTMMFWYRQQPGQSLTLIATANQGSEATYESGFVIDKFPISRPNLTFSTLTVSNMSPEDSSIYLCSVSNRQGNYGYTFGSGTRLTVV.

This rearrangement joins TRBV5-1 to TRBJ1-6; no definite D call. Germline V gene sequence: CDR1 SGHRS, CDR2 YFSETQ. The CDR3 covers 16 residues. Trimming took off 1 base at V and 0 bases at J, with 8 bases between the two ends. The CDR3 sequence is CASSLLGSSYNSPLHF. CDR3 coding DNA: TGCGCCAGCAGCTTGCTCGGGAGCTCCTATAATTCACCCCTCCACTTT.

This chain connects TRBV6-6 to TRBJ2-7, with 9 bases that match TRBD1. J gave up 3 bases and V 5 bases, and 8 bases lay outside the gene matches. The length of the CDR3 is 15 residues. In germline, CDR1 is MNHNY, CDR2 SVGAGI (reference sequence). The chain's CDR3 is CASSRPGQGHYEQYF. The CDR3, as DNA: TGTGCCAGCAGTCGTCCGGGACAGGGACACTACGAGCAGTACTTC.

The CDR3 protein is CASSHDRLRGTGELFF. CDR3 DNA: TGCGCCAGCAGCCACGACCGATTACGAGGGACCGGGGAGCTGTTTTTT. The chain uses TRBV5-1 and TRBJ2-2; possible D gene TRBD2, 5 bases. Germline CDR1 SGHRS, CDR2 YFSETQ. The length of the CDR3 is 16 residues. V was shortened by 4 bases and J by 5 bases, with 18 bases between the two germline ends.

V usage is TRBV2 and J usage is TRBJ2-7; the match to TRBD1 covers 8 bases. There are 15 residues in the CDR3. Per the germline V gene, CDR1 is SNHLY and CDR2 is FYNNEI. With V trimmed by 5 bases and J by 3 bases, 9 bases remained unmatched. The CDR3 DNA sequence: TGTGCCAGCAGTTCTGACAGGGGAGGCTTCTACGAGCAGTACTTC. It yields the protein CASSSDRGGFYEQYF.

This CDR3 is CASSSTGRERSPLHF. The CDR3 region has the DNA TGTGCCAGCAGTTCGACAGGGAGGGAAAGATCACCCCTCCACTTT. The rearrangement joins TRBV6-6 to TRBJ1-6; 7 bases agree with TRBD1. There are 15 residues in the CDR3. The ends lost 4 bases at V and 10 bases at J; junction bases unmatched: 10. Germline lookup yields CDR1 MNHNY and CDR2 SVGAGI (reference sequence).

This sequence joins TRBV29-1 and TRBJ1-1; no clear D. With 2 bases removed from V and 7 bases from J, the gap between germline ends came to 14 bases. The CDR3 covers 13 residues. Germline values: CDR1 SQVTM, CDR2 ANQGSEA. The CDR3 here is CSVEKLMSGEAFF. The CDR3 DNA reads TGCAGCGTTGAAAAGCTAATGTCAGGTGAAGCTTTCTTT.

The chain has TRBV29-1 and TRBJ2-7; 11 nucleotides line up with TRBD2. CDR1 is SQVTM and CDR2 is ANQGSEA in the germline V gene. The CDR3 spans 14 residues. V lost 4 bases, J lost 2 bases, and 4 bases stayed unmatched. The chain's CDR3 is CSVVGTSGAYEQYF. Here the CDR3 DNA reads TGCAGCGTTGTGGGGACTAGCGGAGCCTACGAGCAGTACTTC.

This clone occurred once. The chain is built from TRBV9 and TRBJ1-5, with D unresolved. Germline CDR1 reads SGDLS; CDR2 reads YYNGEE. V lost 3 bases and J lost 6, with 13 bases in between. The CDR3 consists of 14 residues. The chain's CDR3 is CASSERVAGQPQHF. Here the CDR3 DNA reads TGTGCCAGCAGCGAAAGAGTTGCGGGTCAGCCCCAGCATTTT.

The chain carries TRBV6-5 and TRBJ2-7; 9 nucleotides agree with TRBD2. V shed 0 bases and J 2 bases; nucleotides not matched to a gene: 5. The germline gives CDR1 MNHEY, CDR2 SVGAGI. This CDR3 region has 16 residues. In DNA form, the CDR3 reads TGTGCCAGCAGTTACTCCTCGGCGGGGGGGACCTACGAGCAGTACTTC. It encodes CASSYSSAGGTYEQYF.

The table lists this clone with a count of one. This sequence joins TRBV27 and TRBJ1-4, with D unclear. V was pared by 6 bases and J by 8 bases, with 16 bases between. The germline V gene encodes CDR1 MNHEY and CDR2 SMNVEV (reference sequence). The CDR3 extends over 14 amino acids. CDR3 sequence (DNA): TGTGCCAGCAGGCCGTCCGGGAGCGGGGAAAAACTGTTTTTT. It translates to CASRPSGSGEKLFF.

This sequence joins TRBV29-1 and TRBJ2-4; D might be TRBD2 (6 bases). CDR3 size: 14 residues. Trimming cost V 7 bases and J 7 bases, with 20 bases left between them. From germline, CDR1 is SQVTM and CDR2 ANQGSEA. The CDR3 protein is CSAAGGSGRNIQYF. Here the CDR3 DNA reads TGCAGCGCAGCCGGGGGATCGGGGCGCAACATTCAGTACTTC.

This clone was detected only a few times. This chain uses TRBV30 with TRBJ2-1; a possible D gene is TRBD1 (6 bases). V lost 0 bases and J 12 bases, leaving 15 bases between the germline ends. Germline CDR1 reads GTSNPN; CDR2 reads SVGIG (reference sequence). This CDR3 comprises 13 residues. This CDR3 is CAWSVRGESGQFF. CDR3 in DNA: TGTGCCTGGAGTGTCAGGGGCGAGTCTGGGCAGTTCTTC.

The chain combines TRBV6-5 with TRBJ1-2, with D perhaps TRBD1 (5 bases). V was clipped by 10 bases and J by 4 bases, with 13 bases between them. The CDR3 is 12 amino acids. Germline V gene sequence: CDR1 MNHEY, CDR2 SVGAGI. CDR3 sequence: CAIQGTAYGYTF. CDR3 DNA: TGTGCCATTCAAGGGACGGCCTATGGCTACACCTTC.

The chain links TRBV30 to TRBJ1-2, with D hard to call. The germline V and J ends were trimmed by 0 bases and 8 bases, with 7 bases remaining between them. CDR3 length: 11 residues. Germline assignment: CDR1 GTSNPN and CDR2 SVGIG (reference sequence). The CDR3 here is CAWSVVGGYTF. For the CDR3, the DNA is TGTGCCTGGAGTGTAGTCGGGGGCTACACCTTC.